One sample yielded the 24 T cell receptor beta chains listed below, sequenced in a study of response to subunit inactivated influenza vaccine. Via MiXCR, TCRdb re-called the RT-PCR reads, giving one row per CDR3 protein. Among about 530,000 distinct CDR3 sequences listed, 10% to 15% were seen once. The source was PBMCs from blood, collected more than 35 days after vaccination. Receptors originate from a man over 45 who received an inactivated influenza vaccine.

CDR3 sequence (DNA): TGTGCCAGCAGCGTCGGGACAGCTAATGAAAAACTGTTTTTT. This encodes CASSVGTANEKLFF. The rearrangement joins TRBV9 to TRBJ1-4, with 7 bases lining up with TRBD1. The germline gives CDR1 SGDLS, CDR2 YYNGEE. The V segment lost 2 bases and the J segment 3 bases; nucleotides outside the gene matches: 1. The CDR3 loop spans 14 amino acids. Drawing the rest from reference TRBV9 and TRBJ1-4, the complete variable domain is DSGVTQTPKHLITATGQRVTLRCSPRSGDLSVYWYQQSLDQGLQFLIQYYNGEERAKGNILERFSAQQFPDLHSELNLSSLELGDSALYFCASSVGTANEKLFFGSGTQLSVL.

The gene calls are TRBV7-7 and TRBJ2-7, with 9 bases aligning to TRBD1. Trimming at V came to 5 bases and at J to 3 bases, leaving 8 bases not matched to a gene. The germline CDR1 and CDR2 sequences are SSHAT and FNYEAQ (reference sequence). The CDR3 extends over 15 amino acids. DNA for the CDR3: TGTGCCAGCAGCCCCGGGACAGGGATCGGCTACGAGCAGTACTTC. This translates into CASSPGTGIGYEQYF.

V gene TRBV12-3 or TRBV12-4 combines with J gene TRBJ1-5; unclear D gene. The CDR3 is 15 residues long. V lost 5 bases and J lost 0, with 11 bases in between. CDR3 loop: CASSPGGNSNQPQHF. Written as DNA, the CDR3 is TGTGCCAGCAGTCCAGGAGGGAATAGCAATCAGCCCCAGCATTTT.

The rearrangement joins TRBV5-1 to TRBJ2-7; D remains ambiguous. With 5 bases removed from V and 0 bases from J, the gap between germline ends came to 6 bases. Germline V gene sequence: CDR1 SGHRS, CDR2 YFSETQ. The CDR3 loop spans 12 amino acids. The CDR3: CASRRSSYEQYF. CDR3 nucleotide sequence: TGCGCCAGCAGAAGGAGCTCCTACGAGCAGTACTTC.

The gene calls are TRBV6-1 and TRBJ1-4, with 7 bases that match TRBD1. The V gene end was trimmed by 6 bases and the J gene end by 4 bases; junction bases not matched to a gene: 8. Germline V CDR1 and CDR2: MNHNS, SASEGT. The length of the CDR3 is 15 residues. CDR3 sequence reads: CASSDRDSNNEKLFF. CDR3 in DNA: TGTGCCAGCAGCGACCGGGACAGCAATAATGAAAAACTGTTTTTT.

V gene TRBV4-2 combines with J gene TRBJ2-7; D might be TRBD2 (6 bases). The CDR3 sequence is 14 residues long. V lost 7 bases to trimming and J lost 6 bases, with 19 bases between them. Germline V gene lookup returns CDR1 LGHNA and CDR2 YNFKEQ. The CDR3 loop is CASTPGLQGSEQYF. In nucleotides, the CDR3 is TGTGCCAGCACACCGGGACTCCAGGGTTCCGAGCAGTACTTC.

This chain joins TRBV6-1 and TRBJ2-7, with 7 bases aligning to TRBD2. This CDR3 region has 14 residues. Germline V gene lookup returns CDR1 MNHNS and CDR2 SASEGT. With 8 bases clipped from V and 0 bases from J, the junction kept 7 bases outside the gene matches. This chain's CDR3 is CASLGPGGSYEQYF. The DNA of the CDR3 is TGTGCCAGCCTGGGACCGGGGGGCTCCTACGAGCAGTACTTC.

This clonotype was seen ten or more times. The CDR3 coding sequence is TGCAGCGTTGTTCGGGATACCTACGAGCAGTACTTC. It yields the protein CSVVRDTYEQYF. This rearrangement joins TRBV29-1 to TRBJ2-7; D might be TRBD2 (5 bases). Germline V gene data show CDR1 as SQVTM and CDR2 as ANQGSEA. The CDR3 has 12 amino acids. Trimming removed 4 bases from V and 2 bases from J, with 9 bases in between.

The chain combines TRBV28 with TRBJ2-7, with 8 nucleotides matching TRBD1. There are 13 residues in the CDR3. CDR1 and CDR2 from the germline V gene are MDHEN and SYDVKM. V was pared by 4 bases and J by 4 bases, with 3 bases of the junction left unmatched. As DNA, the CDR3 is TGTGCCAGCAGTTGGACAGGGAGGTACGAGCAGTACTTC. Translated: CASSWTGRYEQYF.

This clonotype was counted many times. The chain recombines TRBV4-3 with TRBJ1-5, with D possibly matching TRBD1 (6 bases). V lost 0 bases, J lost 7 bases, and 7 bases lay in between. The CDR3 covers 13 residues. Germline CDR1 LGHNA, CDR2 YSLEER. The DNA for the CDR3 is TGCGCCAGCAGCCAAGAACAGGGACAGCCCCAGCATTTT. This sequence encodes CASSQEQGQPQHF.

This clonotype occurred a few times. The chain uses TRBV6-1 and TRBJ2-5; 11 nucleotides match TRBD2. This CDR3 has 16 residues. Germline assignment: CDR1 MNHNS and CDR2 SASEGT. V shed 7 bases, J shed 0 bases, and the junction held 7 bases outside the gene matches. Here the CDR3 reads CASTPGLAVYQETQYF. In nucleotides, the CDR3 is TGTGCCAGCACCCCGGGACTAGCGGTGTACCAAGAGACCCAGTACTTC.

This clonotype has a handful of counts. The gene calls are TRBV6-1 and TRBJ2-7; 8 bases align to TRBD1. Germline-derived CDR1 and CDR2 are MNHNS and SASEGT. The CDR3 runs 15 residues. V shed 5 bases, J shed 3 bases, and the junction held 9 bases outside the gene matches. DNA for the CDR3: TGTGCCAGCAGTCCGGCCCAGGGGGCTTACTACGAGCAGTACTTC. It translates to CASSPAQGAYYEQYF.

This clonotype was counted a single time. The CDR3: CASSLVVAPGANVLTF. The CDR3 DNA sequence: TGCGCCAGCAGCTTGGTGGTAGCACCTGGGGCCAACGTCCTGACTTTC. The J gene is TRBJ2-6, the V gene TRBV5-1; D not resolved. Deletions cut 0 bases from V and 2 bases from J, with 9 bases between. The CDR3 extends over 16 amino acids. The germline V gene has CDR1 SGHRS and CDR2 YFSETQ.

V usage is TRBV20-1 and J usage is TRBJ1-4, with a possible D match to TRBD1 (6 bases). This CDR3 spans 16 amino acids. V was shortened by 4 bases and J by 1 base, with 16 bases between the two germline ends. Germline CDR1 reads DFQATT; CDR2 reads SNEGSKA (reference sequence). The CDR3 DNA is TGCAGTGCTACATCCCTCGGGACACGAACTAATGAAAAACTGTTTTTT. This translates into CSATSLGTRTNEKLFF.

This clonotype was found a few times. The CDR3 is CASPSEDTQYF. As DNA, the CDR3 is TGCGCCAGCCCCTCAGAAGATACGCAGTATTTT. The rearrangement uses TRBV23-1 and TRBJ2-3, with no clear D. TRBV23-1 has ORF status, its function being uncertain. Trimming left V 8 bases short and J 5 bases short, with 8 bases between. The CDR3 contains 11 residues.

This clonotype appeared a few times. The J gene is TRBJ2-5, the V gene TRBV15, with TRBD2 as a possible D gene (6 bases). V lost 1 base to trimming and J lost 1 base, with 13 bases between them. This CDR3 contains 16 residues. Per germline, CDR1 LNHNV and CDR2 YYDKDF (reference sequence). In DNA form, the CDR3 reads TGTGCCACCAGCAGAGGGTTTCGGGAGATCCAAGAGACCCAGTACTTC. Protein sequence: CATSRGFREIQETQYF.

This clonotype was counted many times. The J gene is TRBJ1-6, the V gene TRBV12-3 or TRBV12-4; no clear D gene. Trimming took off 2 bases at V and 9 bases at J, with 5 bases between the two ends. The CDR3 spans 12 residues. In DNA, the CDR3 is TGTGCCAGCAGTTTACCCGGTTCACCCCTCCACTTT. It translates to CASSLPGSPLHF.

The CDR3 is CSAMPLIAGNEQFF. In DNA form, the CDR3 reads TGCAGTGCTATGCCTTTGATAGCGGGGAATGAGCAGTTCTTC. This sequence joins TRBV20-1 and TRBJ2-1, with TRBD2 matching over 8 bases. CDR1 is DFQATT and CDR2 is SNEGSKA in the germline V gene (reference sequence). J lost 7 bases, V lost 4 bases, and 9 bases had no gene match. The CDR3 runs 14 residues.

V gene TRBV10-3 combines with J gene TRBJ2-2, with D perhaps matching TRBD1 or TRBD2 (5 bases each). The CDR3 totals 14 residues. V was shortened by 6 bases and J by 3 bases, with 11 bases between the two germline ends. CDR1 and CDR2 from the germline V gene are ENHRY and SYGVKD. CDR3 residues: CAIRGVVDTGELFF. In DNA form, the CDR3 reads TGTGCCATCAGGGGGGTGGTGGACACCGGGGAGCTGTTTTTT.

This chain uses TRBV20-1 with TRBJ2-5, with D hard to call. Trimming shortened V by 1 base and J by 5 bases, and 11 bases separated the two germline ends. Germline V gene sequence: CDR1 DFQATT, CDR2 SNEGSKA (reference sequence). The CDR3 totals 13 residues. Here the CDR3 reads CSARVGNGETQYF. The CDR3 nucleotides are TGCAGTGCTAGAGTCGGCAACGGGGAGACCCAGTACTTC.

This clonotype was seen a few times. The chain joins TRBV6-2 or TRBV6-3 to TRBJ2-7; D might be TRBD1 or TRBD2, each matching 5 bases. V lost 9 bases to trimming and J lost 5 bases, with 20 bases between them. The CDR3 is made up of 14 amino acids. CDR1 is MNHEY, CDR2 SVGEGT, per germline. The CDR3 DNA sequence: TGTGCCAGGGAAGACAGCGGAGGCTGCAACGAGCAGTACTTC. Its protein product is CAREDSGGCNEQYF.

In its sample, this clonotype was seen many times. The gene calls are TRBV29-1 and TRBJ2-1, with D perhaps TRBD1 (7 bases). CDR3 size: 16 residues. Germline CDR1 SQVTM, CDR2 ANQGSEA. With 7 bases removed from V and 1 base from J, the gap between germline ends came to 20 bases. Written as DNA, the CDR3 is TGCAGCGCCGGGGGACAGCTCCTCCTATCCTACAATGAGCAGTTCTTC. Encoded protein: CSAGGQLLLSYNEQFF.

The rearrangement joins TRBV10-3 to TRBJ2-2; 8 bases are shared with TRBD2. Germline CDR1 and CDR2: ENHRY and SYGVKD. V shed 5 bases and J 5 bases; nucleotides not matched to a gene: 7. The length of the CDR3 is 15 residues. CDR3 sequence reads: CAISQLAAETGELFF. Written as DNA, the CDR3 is TGTGCCATCAGTCAACTAGCGGCGGAGACCGGGGAGCTGTTTTTT.

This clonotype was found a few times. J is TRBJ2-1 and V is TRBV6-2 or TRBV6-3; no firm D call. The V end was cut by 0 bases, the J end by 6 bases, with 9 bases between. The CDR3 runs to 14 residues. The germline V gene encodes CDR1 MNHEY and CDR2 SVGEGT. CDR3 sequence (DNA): TGTGCCAGCAGTTACTCAAGAAGGAGCAATGAGCAGTTCTTC. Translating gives CASSYSRRSNEQFF.